The 2 T cell receptor beta chains given below trace back to one sample, sequenced in a study of CD8+ T cells in alopecia areata. Isolated RNA was reverse transcribed into cDNA used as the sequencing template. The assay was immunoSEQ multiplex PCR, and TCRdb's table has in-frame clones only and misses some. The data show 150,000 or so clones, with nearly 55% seen just once and about 16% held by the top ten. Documented treatment: oral pan-JAK inhibitor, 5-10 mg twice daily. The material sequenced was CD8+ T cells sorted from blood, taken at week 4, from a patient treated with tofacitinib. All receptors come from a human donor with alopecia areata.

This clone was observed a single time. The chain combines TRBV2 with TRBJ1-1; 9 bases fit TRBD1. Germline V gives CDR1 SNHLY, CDR2 FYNNEI. The CDR3 length is 14 residues. Trimming at V came to 9 bases and at J to 3 bases, leaving 8 bases not matched to a gene. CDR3 nucleotides: TGTGCCAGGAGGACAGGGGTAGAGGACACTGAAGCTTTCTTT. Residues: CARRTGVEDTEAFF.

J is TRBJ1-1 and V is TRBV5-6; 10 nucleotides match TRBD1. Germline-derived CDR1 and CDR2 are SGHDT and YYEEEE. The length of the CDR3 is 13 residues. V shed 4 bases and J 7 bases; nucleotides not matched to a gene: 4. CDR3 region: CASSVGQGLEAFF. CDR3 nucleotide sequence: TGTGCCAGCAGCGTGGGACAGGGGCTTGAAGCTTTCTTT.